A selection of T cell receptor beta chains follows, all from one sample in a study of Graves' ophthalmopathy and Graves' hyperthyroidism. Using its own MiXCR run on the multiplex PCR reads, TCRdb lists one record per CDR3 protein. This sample has over a million distinct CDR3 sequences, with about 40% found just once. Sequenced input: peripheral blood or thyroid tissue (not recorded which). These receptors all come from an adult man with Graves' hyperthyroidism. The conserved cysteine and the conserved F or W are not part of the CDR3 here. Each record gives: J gene, V gene, CDR3 protein.

>TRBJ1-1|TRBV19
ASSIDGGEAF
>TRBJ2-7|TRBV20-1
SVPGRGKVYEQY
>TRBJ1-1|TRBV12-3/TRBV12-4
ASSPIGAVMAF
>TRBJ2-2|TRBV6-5
ASGQGAYTGELF
>TRBJ2-7|TRBV7-6
ASSLEVAYEQY
>TRBJ2-5|TRBV10-3
AISEEPGTGQETQY
>TRBJ1-2|TRBV10-2
ASSVPDGRNYGYT
>TRBJ2-2|TRBV27
ASRKASLTGELF
>TRBJ1-2|TRBV14
ASSLPGEYSSGYT
>TRBJ2-2|TRBV9
ASSVGAGGSNTGELF
>TRBJ2-7|TRBV13
ASSLAGGDDYEQY
>TRBJ1-1|TRBV6-6
ASSYPGTWDRLNTEAF
>TRBJ2-2|TRBV15
ATSLTRTGGLTNTGELF
>TRBJ2-5|TRBV12-3/TRBV12-4
ASSETTTQY
>TRBJ1-1|TRBV19
ASSIDRTGTRRMNTEAF
>TRBJ1-4|TRBV15
ATSSTDEDRGEKLF
>TRBJ1-2|TRBV4-1
ASSQAGGTGYT
>TRBJ1-3|TRBV10-3
AISDDRGNTIY
>TRBJ2-5|TRBV20-1
SASLPTLIQTQY
>TRBJ1-1|TRBV29-1
SAPGQGKVAF
>TRBJ2-7|TRBV12-3/TRBV12-4
ASSYSLTGQGEQY
>TRBJ2-7|TRBV5-5
ASSLAPLIEQY
>TRBJ1-1|TRBV6-5
ASRVPGQGMNTEAF
>TRBJ1-5|TRBV10-3
ASSPGLRIQPQH
>TRBJ1-2|TRBV7-8
ASSLARGSHGYT
>TRBJ2-5|TRBV20-1
SASPQAGGVQETQY
>TRBJ1-1|TRBV4-3
ASSSRQGSPEAF
>TRBJ1-5|TRBV9
ASSPGGAGANQPQH
>TRBJ2-7|TRBV29-1
SARGTSGSTEQY
>TRBJ1-2|TRBV19
ASSLTGSTTNYGYT
>TRBJ2-7|TRBV28
ASSPPLSAGQHYEQY
>TRBJ1-2|TRBV20-1
SARDLWQNNNYGYT
>TRBJ1-2|TRBV20-1
SARDFGTVDGYT
>TRBJ1-1|TRBV4-1
ASSHQGFGTEAF
>TRBJ2-7|TRBV12-3/TRBV12-4
ASSSGRAEYEQY
>TRBJ1-3|TRBV20-1
SAPTDGNTIY
>TRBJ1-4|TRBV25-1
ASSEYQGDEELF
>TRBJ2-7|TRBV20-1
SAPKGLAGAYEQY
>TRBJ2-7|TRBV19
ASSRTGLDEQY
>TRBJ1-1|TRBV28
ASSFRPNTEAF
>TRBJ2-7|TRBV6-5
ASSYSMSGGSYEQY
>TRBJ1-2|TRBV6-5
ASSPRKGGYT
>TRBJ1-6|TRBV27
ASTSPLH
>TRBJ2-2|TRBV7-8
ASRPAAGGITNTGELF
>TRBJ1-1|TRBV7-2
ASSLRWANTEAF
>TRBJ2-7|TRBV7-2
ASSLELAGGEQY
>TRBJ2-5|TRBV20-1
SASAAPGQGSRETQY
>TRBJ2-7|TRBV19
ASSTGRFGGEQY
>TRBJ2-2|TRBV9
ASSVELAGGANTGELF
>TRBJ2-7|TRBV12-3/TRBV12-4
ASSPRTGANYEQY